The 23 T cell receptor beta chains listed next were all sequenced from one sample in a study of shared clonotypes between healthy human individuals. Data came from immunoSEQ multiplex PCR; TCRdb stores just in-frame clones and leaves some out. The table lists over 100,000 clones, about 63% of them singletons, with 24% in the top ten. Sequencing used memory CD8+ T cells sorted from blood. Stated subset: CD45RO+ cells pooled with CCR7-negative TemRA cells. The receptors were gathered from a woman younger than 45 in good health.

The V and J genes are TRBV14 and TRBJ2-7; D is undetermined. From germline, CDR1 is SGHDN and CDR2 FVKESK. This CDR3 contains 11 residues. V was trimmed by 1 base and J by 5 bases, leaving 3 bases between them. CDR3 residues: CASSQVNEQYF. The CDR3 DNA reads TGTGCCAGCAGCCAAGTGAACGAGCAGTACTTC.

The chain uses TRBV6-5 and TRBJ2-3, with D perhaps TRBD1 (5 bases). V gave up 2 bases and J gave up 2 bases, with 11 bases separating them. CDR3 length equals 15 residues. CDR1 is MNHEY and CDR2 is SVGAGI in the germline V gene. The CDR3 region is CASSYGARHTDTQYF. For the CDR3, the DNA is TGTGCCAGCAGTTACGGGGCCCGACACACAGATACGCAGTATTTT.

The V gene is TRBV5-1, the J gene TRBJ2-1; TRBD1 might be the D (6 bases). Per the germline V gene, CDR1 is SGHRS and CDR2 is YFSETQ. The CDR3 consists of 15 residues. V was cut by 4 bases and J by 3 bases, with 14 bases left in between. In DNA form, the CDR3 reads TGCGCCAGCAGCCCGGACAGCGCACTCTACAATGAGCAGTTCTTC. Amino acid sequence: CASSPDSALYNEQFF.

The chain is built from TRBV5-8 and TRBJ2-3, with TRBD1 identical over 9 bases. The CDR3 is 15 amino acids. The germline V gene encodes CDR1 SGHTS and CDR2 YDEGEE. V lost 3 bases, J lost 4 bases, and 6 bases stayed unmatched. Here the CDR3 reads CASSSGQGGADTQYF. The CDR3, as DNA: TGTGCCAGCAGCTCGGGACAGGGAGGCGCAGATACGCAGTATTTT.

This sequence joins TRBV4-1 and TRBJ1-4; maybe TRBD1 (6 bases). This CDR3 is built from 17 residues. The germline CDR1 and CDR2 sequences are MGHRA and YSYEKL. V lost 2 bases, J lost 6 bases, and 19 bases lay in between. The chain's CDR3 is CASSQTKNRELDEKLFF. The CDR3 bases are TGCGCCAGCAGCCAAACTAAGAACAGGGAATTGGATGAAAAACTGTTTTTT.

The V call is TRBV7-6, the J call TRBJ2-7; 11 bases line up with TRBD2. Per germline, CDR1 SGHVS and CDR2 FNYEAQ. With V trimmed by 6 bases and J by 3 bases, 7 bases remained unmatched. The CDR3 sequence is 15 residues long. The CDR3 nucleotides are TGTGCCAGCAGTCCGCTAGCGGGAGGATTCTACGAGCAGTACTTC. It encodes CASSPLAGGFYEQYF.

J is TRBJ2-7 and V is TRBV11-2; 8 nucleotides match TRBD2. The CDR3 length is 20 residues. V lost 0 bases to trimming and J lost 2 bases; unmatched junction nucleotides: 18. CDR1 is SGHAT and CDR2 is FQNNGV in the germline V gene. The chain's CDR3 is CASSLDFVVGRLATTYEQYF. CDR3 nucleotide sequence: TGTGCCAGCAGCTTAGACTTTGTAGTCGGAAGACTAGCGACTACCTACGAGCAGTACTTC.

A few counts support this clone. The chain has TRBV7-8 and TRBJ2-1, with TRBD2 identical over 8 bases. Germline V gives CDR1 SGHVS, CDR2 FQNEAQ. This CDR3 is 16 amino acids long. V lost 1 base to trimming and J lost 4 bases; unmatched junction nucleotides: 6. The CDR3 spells CASSLGGSGTYNEQFF. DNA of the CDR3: TGTGCCAGCAGCTTAGGGGGTAGCGGGACGTACAATGAGCAGTTCTTC.

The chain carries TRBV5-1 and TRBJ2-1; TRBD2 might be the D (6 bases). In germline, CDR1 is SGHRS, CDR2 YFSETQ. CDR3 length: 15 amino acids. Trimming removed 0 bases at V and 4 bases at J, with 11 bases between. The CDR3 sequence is CASSLADYRYNEQFF. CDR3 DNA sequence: TGCGCCAGCAGCTTGGCGGACTATCGATACAATGAGCAGTTCTTC.

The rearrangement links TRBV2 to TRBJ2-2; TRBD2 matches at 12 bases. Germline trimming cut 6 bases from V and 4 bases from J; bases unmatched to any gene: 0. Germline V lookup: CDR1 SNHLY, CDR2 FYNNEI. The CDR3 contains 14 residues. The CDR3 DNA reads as TGTGCCAGCAGGACTAGCGGGAGCACCGGGGAGCTGTTTTTT. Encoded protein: CASRTSGSTGELFF.

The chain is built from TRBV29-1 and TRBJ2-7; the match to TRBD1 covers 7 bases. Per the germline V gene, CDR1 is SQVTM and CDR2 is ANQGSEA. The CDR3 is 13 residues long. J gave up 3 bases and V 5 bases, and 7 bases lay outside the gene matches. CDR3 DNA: TGCAGCGTTACCGGGACAGAACTCTACGAGCAGTACTTC. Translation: CSVTGTELYEQYF.

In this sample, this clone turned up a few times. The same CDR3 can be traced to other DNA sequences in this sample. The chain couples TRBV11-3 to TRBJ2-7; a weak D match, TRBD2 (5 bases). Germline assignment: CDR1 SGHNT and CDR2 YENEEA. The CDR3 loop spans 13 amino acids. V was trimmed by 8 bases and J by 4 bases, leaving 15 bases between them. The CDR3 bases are TGTGCCAGCCGCCTACCTAGCCGATACGAGCAGTACTTC. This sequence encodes CASRLPSRYEQYF.

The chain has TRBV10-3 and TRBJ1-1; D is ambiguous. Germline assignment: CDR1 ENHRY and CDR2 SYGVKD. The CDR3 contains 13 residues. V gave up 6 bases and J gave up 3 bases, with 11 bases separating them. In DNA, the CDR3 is TGTGCCATCAGAACTGATCCCGACACTGAAGCTTTCTTT. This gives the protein CAIRTDPDTEAFF.

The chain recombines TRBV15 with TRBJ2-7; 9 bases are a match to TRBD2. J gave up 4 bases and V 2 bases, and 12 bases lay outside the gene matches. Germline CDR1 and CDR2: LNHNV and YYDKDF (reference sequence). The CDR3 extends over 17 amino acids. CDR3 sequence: CATSRPHPSGIMYEQYF. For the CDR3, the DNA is TGTGCCACCAGCAGACCGCATCCTAGCGGGATAATGTACGAGCAGTACTTC.

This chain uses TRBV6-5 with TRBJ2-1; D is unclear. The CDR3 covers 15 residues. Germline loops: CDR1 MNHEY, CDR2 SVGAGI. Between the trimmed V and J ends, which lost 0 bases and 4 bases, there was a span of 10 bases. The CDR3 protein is CASSYSRQAYNEQFF. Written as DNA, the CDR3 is TGTGCCAGCAGTTACTCGAGGCAGGCATACAATGAGCAGTTCTTC.

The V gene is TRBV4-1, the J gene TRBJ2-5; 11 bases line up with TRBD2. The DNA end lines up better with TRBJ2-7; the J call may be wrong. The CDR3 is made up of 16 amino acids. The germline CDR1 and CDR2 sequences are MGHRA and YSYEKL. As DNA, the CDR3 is TGCGCCAGCAGCCCCATGGTAGCGGGAGGGCCTCACGAGCAGTACTTC. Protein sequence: CASSPMVAGGPHEQYF.

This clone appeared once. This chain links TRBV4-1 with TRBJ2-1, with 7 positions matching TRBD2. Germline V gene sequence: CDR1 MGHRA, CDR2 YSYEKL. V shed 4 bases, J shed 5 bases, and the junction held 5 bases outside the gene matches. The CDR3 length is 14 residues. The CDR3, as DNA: TGCGCCAGCAGCCCCGGGACTATCAACAATGAGCAGTTCTTC. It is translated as CASSPGTINNEQFF.

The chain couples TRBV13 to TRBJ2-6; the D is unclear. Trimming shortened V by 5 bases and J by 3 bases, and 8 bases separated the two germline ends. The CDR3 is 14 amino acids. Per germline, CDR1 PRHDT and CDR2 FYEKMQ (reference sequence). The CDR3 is CASSAGVGANVLTF. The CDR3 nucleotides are TGTGCCAGCAGCGCTGGGGTTGGGGCCAACGTCCTGACTTTC. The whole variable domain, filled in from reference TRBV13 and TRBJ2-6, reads AAGVIQSPRHLIKEKRETATLKCYPIPRHDTVYWYQQGPGQDPQFLISFYEKMQSDKGSIPDRFSAQQFSDYHSELNMSSLELGDSALYFCASSAGVGANVLTFGAGSRLTVL.

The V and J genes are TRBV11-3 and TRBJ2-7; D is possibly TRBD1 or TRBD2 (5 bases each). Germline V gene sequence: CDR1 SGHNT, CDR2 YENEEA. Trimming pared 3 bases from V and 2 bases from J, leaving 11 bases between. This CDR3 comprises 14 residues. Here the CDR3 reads CASSFGGRTYEQYF. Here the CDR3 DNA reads TGTGCCAGCAGCTTTGGGGGAAGGACCTACGAGCAGTACTTC.

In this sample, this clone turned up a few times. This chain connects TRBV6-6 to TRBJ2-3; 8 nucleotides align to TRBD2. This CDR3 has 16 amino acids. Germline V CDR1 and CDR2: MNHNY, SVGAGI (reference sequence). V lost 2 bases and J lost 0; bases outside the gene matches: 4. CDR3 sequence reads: CASSYPSGPSTDTQYF. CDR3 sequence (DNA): TGTGCCAGCAGTTACCCTAGCGGGCCTAGCACAGATACGCAGTATTTT.

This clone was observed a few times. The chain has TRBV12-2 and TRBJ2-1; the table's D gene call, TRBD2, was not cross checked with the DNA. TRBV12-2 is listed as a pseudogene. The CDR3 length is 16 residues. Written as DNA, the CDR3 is TGTGCAAGTCGCTTAGCGCATCTAGCGGACCACAATGAGCAGTTCTTC. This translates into CASRLAHLADHNEQFF.

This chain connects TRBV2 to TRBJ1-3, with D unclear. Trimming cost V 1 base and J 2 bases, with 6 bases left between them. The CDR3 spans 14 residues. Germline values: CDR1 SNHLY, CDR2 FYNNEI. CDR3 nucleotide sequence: TGTGCCAGCAGTGAAGAGCGGACTGGAAACACCATATATTTT. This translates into CASSEERTGNTIYF. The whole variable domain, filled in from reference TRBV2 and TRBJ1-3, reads EPEVTQTPSHQVTQMGQEVILRCVPISNHLYFYWYRQILGQKVEFLVSFYNNEISEKSEIFDDQFSVERPDGSNFTLKIRSTKLEDSAMYFCASSEERTGNTIYFGEGSWLTVV.

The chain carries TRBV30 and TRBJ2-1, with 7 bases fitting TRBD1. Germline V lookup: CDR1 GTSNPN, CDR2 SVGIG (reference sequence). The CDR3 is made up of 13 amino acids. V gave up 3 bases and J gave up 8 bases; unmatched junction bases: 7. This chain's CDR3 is CAWRRGLGDEQFF. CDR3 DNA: TGTGCCTGGAGAAGGGGGCTCGGCGATGAGCAGTTCTTC.